The clone carrying this TCR beta chain showed up just once. What it recognizes is unknown. Whenever a sample was processed, at least 6 million PBMCs were isolated. This record belongs to a study of blood T cells in healthy people across ages. On the study more broadly: Capture by template switching was about one barcoded beta molecule per two T cells.

The CDR3 spans 14 residues. The V end lost 2 bases, the J end lost 7 bases, and 12 bases lay between the germline ends. Germline CDR1 and CDR2: SEHNR and FQNEAQ (reference sequence). For the second PCR, which ran for about 7 to 11 cycles, a sample-barcoded 5' primer and a J-beta primer mix were used. Every sample produced at least 3 million CDR3-containing paired-end reads. Each CDR3 protein gets one entry after TCRdb re-called the 5' RACE reads with MiXCR. The data contain hundreds of thousands of distinct CDR3 sequences, more than 40% of them singletons. General study findings and limits: Naive T cell percentage showed a strong correlation with the diversity of TCR beta.

The sample comprised blood. This TCR was sampled from a woman aged 55-69 years in good health. The rearrangement links TRBV7-9 to TRBJ2-1; either TRBD1 or TRBD2 may fit D (5 bases each). The CDR3 sequence: CASSLPGPGNEQFF. CDR3 DNA sequence: TGTGCCAGCAGCTTACCGGGACCGGGGAATGAGCAGTTCTTC.